This TCR beta chain comes out of a study of CD8 T cells in Susac syndrome. Trimming removed 2 bases at V and 3 bases at J, with 14 bases between. Per germline, CDR1 LGHNA and CDR2 YSLEER. This CDR3 has 15 amino acids. The RNA input was about 0.5 to 1 ug, and it was reverse transcribed with random hexamers. Using its own MiXCR run on the immunoSEQ multiplex PCR reads, TCRdb lists one record per CDR3 protein. The sample has around 180,000 distinct CDR3 sequences, around 94% seen once. The patients with Susac syndrome were individuals who fulfilled the recently defined diagnostic criteria for disease that was either definite or probable.

The clonotype comes from a human donor with Susac syndrome. The sequencing sample was made of CD4+ T cells from PBMCs. The V and J genes are TRBV4-3 and TRBJ2-7; D tentatively reads TRBD1 or TRBD2 (5 bases each). CDR3 nucleotide sequence: TGCGCCAGCAGCCAATCGCGGGCAGGGTACTACGAGCAGTACTTC. Translating gives CASSQSRAGYYEQYF.